Detailed here is one T cell receptor beta chain. V lost 2 bases and J lost 8; bases outside the gene matches: 10. The CDR3 covers 17 residues. The method was immunoSEQ multiplex PCR; TCRdb's version includes in-frame clones alone and lacks a portion of them. The profile shows roughly 61,000 clones, about 81% of them singletons. The sample originates from a study of OX40 agonist ivuxolimab in advanced cancers. This receptor was identified in an adult with an advanced solid tumor such as melanoma, head and neck, liver or kidney cancer. The specimen was CD4+ or CD8+ T cells sorted from blood, collected in a trial of the OX40 agonist ivuxolimab. This chain links TRBV23-1 with TRBJ1-6; 9 nucleotides align to TRBD1. TRBV23-1 is labeled an ORF, and its function is uncertain. The CDR3 sequence: CASSQGVRDRDDSPLHF. CDR3 DNA: TGCGCCAGCAGTCAAGGCGTCCGGGACAGGGACGATTCACCCCTCCACTTT.